The 12 T cell receptor beta chains below all came from one sample that was sequenced in a study of T cell responses to AZD1222 COVID-19 vaccine. Libraries were prepared by immunoSEQ multiplex PCR; TCRdb keeps only in-frame clonotypes and omits some of them. The sample contains around 110,000 clones, 85% to 95% of which appear only once. Here the sequenced sample was peripheral blood, taken on day 0 of AZD1222 vaccination. These receptors were collected from an adult in good health.

This clone was seen once. This rearrangement joins TRBV7-6 to TRBJ2-1; D possibly corresponds to TRBD1 (8 bases). V dropped 5 bases and J dropped 7 bases, with 18 bases sitting between them. This CDR3 spans 15 amino acids. CDR1 and CDR2 from the germline V gene are SGHVS and FNYEAQ. CDR3 DNA: TGTGCCAGCAGCACTACAGGGGGGGGGCGGAATGAGCAGTTCTTC. Translation gives CASSTTGGGRNEQFF.

The rearrangement uses TRBV29-1 and TRBJ1-2; no firm D call. The CDR3 extends over 12 amino acids. From germline, CDR1 is SQVTM and CDR2 ANQGSEA. V was shortened by 3 bases and J by 0 bases, with 5 bases between the two germline ends. This CDR3 reads CSVDRSNYGYTF. The CDR3, as DNA: TGCAGCGTTGACAGGTCTAACTATGGCTACACCTTC. Full variable domain (rest looked up from reference TRBV29-1 and TRBJ1-2): SAVISQKPSRDICQRGTSLTIQCQVDSQVTMMFWYRQQPGQSLTLIATANQGSEATYESGFVIDKFPISRPNLTFSTLTVSNMSPEDSSIYLCSVDRSNYGYTFGSGTRLTVV.

This chain links TRBV6-5 with TRBJ2-4; the D gene could be TRBD1 or TRBD2 (7 bases each). This CDR3 has 13 amino acids. Germline lookup yields CDR1 MNHEY and CDR2 SVGAGI. With 6 bases removed from V and 15 bases from J, the gap between germline ends came to 21 bases. This chain's CDR3 is CASSRSRGQRGYF. Here the CDR3 DNA reads TGTGCCAGCAGCCGAAGTCGGGGACAGCGGGGGTACTTC.

The V gene is TRBV3-1 (or the pseudogene TRBV3-2), the J gene TRBJ2-7; 10 bases agree with TRBD2. V was clipped by 1 base and J by 3 bases; unmatched bases: 6. Germline CDR1 is LGHDT and CDR2 is YNNKEL (reference sequence). This CDR3 is 16 amino acids long. CDR3 protein: CASSQASGRALYEQYF. The CDR3 DNA reads as TGTGCCAGCAGCCAAGCCAGCGGGAGGGCCCTCTACGAGCAGTACTTC.

The chain combines TRBV28 with TRBJ1-4; tentatively, D is TRBD1 (6 bases). V lost 7 bases to trimming and J lost 7 bases, with 16 bases between them. CDR1 and CDR2 (germline): MDHEN, SYDVKM. CDR3 length equals 14 residues. The CDR3 here is CASKIVGGGEKLFF. In nucleotides, the CDR3 is TGTGCCAGCAAAATAGTGGGGGGCGGTGAAAAACTGTTTTTT.

The genes are TRBV6-5 and TRBJ2-1; D might be TRBD2 (6 bases). Germline V lookup: CDR1 MNHEY, CDR2 SVGAGI. This CDR3 has 16 residues. Trimming cost V 0 bases and J 5 bases, with 14 bases left between them. CDR3 amino acids: CASSYSIRGNDNEQFF. CDR3 coding DNA: TGTGCCAGCAGTTACTCGATACGCGGGAACGACAATGAGCAGTTCTTC.

The V call is TRBV28, the J call TRBJ2-7; D tentatively reads TRBD1 or TRBD2 (5 bases each). CDR1 is MDHEN and CDR2 is SYDVKM in the germline V gene. This CDR3 is 15 amino acids long. Trimming took off 7 bases at V and 6 bases at J, with 22 bases between the two ends. The CDR3 DNA reads TGTGCCAGCATCCCCGGGGCATGGAGCTCGAGCGAGCAGTACTTC. Its protein is CASIPGAWSSSEQYF.

The chain uses TRBV5-1 and TRBJ2-3; D is ambiguous. CDR1 and CDR2 from the germline V gene are SGHRS and YFSETQ. The CDR3 is 14 residues long. Trimming removed 4 bases at V and 4 bases at J, with 13 bases between. CDR3: CASSLSPIADTQYF. Written as DNA, the CDR3 is TGCGCCAGCAGCCTCTCCCCTATTGCAGATACGCAGTATTTT.

The chain joins TRBV12-3 or TRBV12-4 to TRBJ2-1; D is ambiguous. This CDR3 contains 10 residues. Trimming took off 4 bases at V and 8 bases at J, with 3 bases between the two ends. Here the CDR3 DNA reads TGTGCCAGCAGTTATGATGAGCAGTTCTTC. Its protein product is CASSYDEQFF.

The chain links TRBV5-5 to TRBJ2-7; D is perhaps TRBD1 or TRBD2 (5 bases each). The CDR3 runs to 13 residues. CDR1 is SGHKS and CDR2 is YYEKEE in the germline V gene (reference sequence). The V and J ends lost 5 bases and 3 bases respectively, with 12 bases between them. The CDR3 loop is CASRYDSGYEQYF. As DNA, the CDR3 is TGTGCCAGCAGGTACGACAGCGGCTACGAGCAGTACTTC.

J is TRBJ2-2 and V is TRBV18; TRBD2 matches at 11 bases. The ends lost 1 base at V and 4 bases at J; junction bases unmatched: 2. The CDR3 totals 16 residues. CDR1 is KGHSH and CDR2 is LQKENI in the germline V gene. In DNA, the CDR3 is TGTGCCAGCTCACCACGAACTAGCGGGGGCACCGGGGAGCTGTTTTTT. This gives the protein CASSPRTSGGTGELFF. Full variable domain (missing parts from reference TRBV18 and TRBJ2-2): NAGVMQNPRHLVRRRGQEARLRCSPMKGHSHVYWYRQLPEEGLKFMVYLQKENIIDESGMPKERFSAEFPKEGPSILRIQQVVRGDSAAYFCASSPRTSGGTGELFFGEGSRLTVL.

The chain employs TRBV7-8 and TRBJ1-2; D unclear. Germline CDR1 is SGHVS and CDR2 is FQNEAQ. V gave up 1 base and J gave up 6 bases, with 9 bases separating them. This CDR3 region has 13 residues. The CDR3 loop reads CASSLDRGDGYTF. In nucleotides, the CDR3 is TGTGCCAGCAGCTTAGATAGAGGAGATGGCTACACCTTC.